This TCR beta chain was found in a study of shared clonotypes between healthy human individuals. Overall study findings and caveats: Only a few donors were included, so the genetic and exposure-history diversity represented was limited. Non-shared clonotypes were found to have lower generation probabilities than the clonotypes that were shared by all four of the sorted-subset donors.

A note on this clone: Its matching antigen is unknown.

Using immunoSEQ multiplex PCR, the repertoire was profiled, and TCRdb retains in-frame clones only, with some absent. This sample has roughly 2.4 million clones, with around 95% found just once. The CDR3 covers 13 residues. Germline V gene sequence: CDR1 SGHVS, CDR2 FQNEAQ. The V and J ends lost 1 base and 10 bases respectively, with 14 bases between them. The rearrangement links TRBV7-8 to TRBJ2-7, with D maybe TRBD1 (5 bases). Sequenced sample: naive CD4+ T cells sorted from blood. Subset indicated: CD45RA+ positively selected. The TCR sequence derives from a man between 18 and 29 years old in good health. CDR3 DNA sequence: TGTGCCAGCAGCTTAGGACCATTTCAGGGCCAGTACTTC. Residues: CASSLGPFQGQYF.